A single sample is the source of the 7 T cell receptor beta chains below, sequenced in a study of OX40 agonist ivuxolimab in advanced cancers. The assay was immunoSEQ multiplex PCR, and TCRdb's table has in-frame clones only and misses some. Here the sample spans roughly 63,000 clones, about 88% being singletons. This specimen was CD4+ or CD8+ T cells sorted from blood, taken in a trial of the OX40 agonist ivuxolimab. All receptors derive from an adult with an advanced solid tumor such as melanoma, head and neck, liver or kidney cancer.

The chain uses TRBV13 and TRBJ2-5; D is perhaps TRBD2 (7 bases). The CDR3 runs to 14 residues. Trimming removed 6 bases at V and 0 bases at J, with 11 bases between. Germline assignment: CDR1 PRHDT and CDR2 FYEKMQ (reference sequence). CDR3 amino acids: CASRGGEYQETQYF. CDR3 DNA: TGTGCCAGCAGAGGGGGGGAGTACCAAGAGACCCAGTACTTC.

This rearrangement joins TRBV5-1 to TRBJ2-1; perhaps TRBD2 as D (5 bases). V dropped 3 bases and J dropped 0 bases, with 10 bases sitting between them. Germline V gene lookup returns CDR1 SGHRS and CDR2 YFSETQ. This CDR3 is 15 amino acids long. The CDR3 region has the DNA TGCGCCAGCAGCTCTCGACTATCCTCCTACAATGAGCAGTTCTTC. Amino acids: CASSSRLSSYNEQFF.

The chain is built from TRBV7-9 and TRBJ2-5; D remains unclear. Trimming took 5 bases from V and 4 from J, leaving 8 bases between them. This CDR3 contains 12 residues. Germline values: CDR1 SEHNR, CDR2 FQNEAQ (reference sequence). The CDR3 is CASSPNTETQYF. CDR3 nucleotides: TGTGCCAGCAGCCCGAATACAGAGACCCAGTACTTC.

The chain joins TRBV7-2 to TRBJ2-2, with D possibly matching TRBD1 (5 bases). This CDR3 region has 14 residues. Germline V lookup: CDR1 SGHTA, CDR2 FQGNSA. V lost 1 base and J 5 bases, leaving 8 bases between the germline ends. The CDR3, as DNA: TGTGCCAGCAGCTTAGATCCAGGGACCGGGGAGCTGTTTTTT. Protein: CASSLDPGTGELFF.

The J gene is TRBJ2-1, the V gene TRBV2, with 9 bases aligning to TRBD2. J gave up 2 bases and V 8 bases, and 16 bases lay outside the gene matches. CDR3 size: 18 residues. Per germline, CDR1 SNHLY and CDR2 FYNNEI. This CDR3 reads CASEGGVAGDTAYNEQFF. The CDR3 DNA reads as TGTGCCAGCGAGGGGGGGGTAGCGGGAGACACGGCCTACAATGAGCAGTTCTTC.

This clone was seen just once. The rearrangement joins TRBV2 to TRBJ2-1; D not certain. Germline V gives CDR1 SNHLY, CDR2 FYNNEI. Trimming shortened V by 4 bases and J by 6 bases, and 4 bases separated the two germline ends. This CDR3 contains 11 residues. The CDR3 DNA is TGTGCCAGCAGTGGTGGCAATGAGCAGTTCTTC. It encodes CASSGGNEQFF.

The chain links TRBV5-4 to TRBJ2-2; 7 bases map to TRBD2. V shed 0 bases, J shed 3 bases, and the junction held 2 bases outside the gene matches. The germline CDR1 and CDR2 sequences are SGHNT and YYREEE (reference sequence). CDR3 size: 15 residues. The CDR3 here is CASSLASGDTGELFF. CDR3 in DNA: TGTGCCAGCAGCTTGGCTAGCGGAGACACCGGGGAGCTGTTTTTT.